Listed below are T cell receptor beta chains from one sample, sequenced in a study of technical replicates of blood from several donors. TCRdb's table, derived via immunoSEQ multiplex PCR, lists solely in-frame clones and lacks some. The table includes around 100,000 clones, roughly 95% detected once. Specimen: T cells isolated from PBMCs. These receptors were collected from a human donor in good health. CDR3s include the opening cysteine and the closing phenylalanine or tryptophan. The order of the fields is J gene, clone size, D gene, V gene, CDR3 protein, CDR3 DNA. D genes are given only for firm matches. Only part of the rows carry a size: once, few, many, or a class if the clone is expanded.

J gene: TRBJ1-2
clone size: -
D gene: -
V gene: TRBV2
CDR3 protein: CATTVLYGYTF
CDR3 DNA: TGTGCCACCACGGTGCTCTATGGCTACACCTTC

J gene: TRBJ2-7
clone size: -
D gene: TRBD2
V gene: TRBV9
CDR3 protein: CASSVGLAGSYEQYF
CDR3 DNA: TGTGCCAGCAGCGTGGGACTAGCGGGATCATACGAGCAGTACTTC

J gene: TRBJ2-5
clone size: -
D gene: -
V gene: TRBV30
CDR3 protein: CAWSLGSPKETQYF
CDR3 DNA: TGTGCCTGGAGTCTAGGTAGCCCCAAAGAGACCCAGTACTTC

J gene: TRBJ1-1
clone size: -
D gene: -
V gene: TRBV6-6
CDR3 protein: CASRSGTGNTEAFF
CDR3 DNA: TGTGCCAGCAGGTCCGGAACAGGGAACACTGAAGCTTTCTTT

J gene: TRBJ2-7
clone size: -
D gene: TRBD2
V gene: TRBV13
CDR3 protein: CASNTRRRLAGSSEQYF
CDR3 DNA: TGTGCCAGCAACACACGACGTCGACTAGCGGGATCAAGCGAGCAGTACTTC

J gene: TRBJ2-5
clone size: -
D gene: TRBD1
V gene: TRBV7-2
CDR3 protein: CASSPGQGRRETQYF
CDR3 DNA: TGTGCCAGCAGCCCAGGACAGGGGCGAAGAGAGACCCAGTACTTC

J gene: TRBJ1-1
clone size: -
D gene: TRBD1
V gene: TRBV7-9
CDR3 protein: CASSGQGANTEAFF
CDR3 DNA: TGTGCCAGCAGCGGACAGGGGGCTAACACTGAAGCTTTCTTT

J gene: TRBJ2-1
clone size: -
D gene: -
V gene: TRBV11-2
CDR3 protein: CASLTGWSYNEQFF
CDR3 DNA: TGTGCCAGCTTAACAGGCTGGTCCTACAATGAGCAGTTCTTC

J gene: TRBJ2-2
clone size: -
D gene: -
V gene: TRBV2
CDR3 protein: CASSAQESGELFF
CDR3 DNA: TGTGCCAGCAGTGCACAGGAGTCCGGGGAGCTGTTTTTT

J gene: TRBJ2-2
clone size: -
D gene: -
V gene: TRBV7-9
CDR3 protein: CASSSRNTGELFF
CDR3 DNA: TGTGCCAGCAGCTCCAGAAACACCGGGGAGCTGTTTTTT

J gene: TRBJ2-1
clone size: -
D gene: TRBD2
V gene: TRBV9
CDR3 protein: CASSVVGGDGEQFF
CDR3 DNA: TGTGCCAGCAGCGTGGTTGGGGGGGATGGTGAGCAGTTCTTC

J gene: TRBJ1-1
clone size: few
D gene: -
V gene: TRBV13
CDR3 protein: CASSLAQLNTEAFF
CDR3 DNA: TGTGCCAGCAGCTTAGCACAGTTGAACACTGAAGCTTTCTTT

J gene: TRBJ1-4
clone size: -
D gene: -
V gene: TRBV5-5
CDR3 protein: CASSAPQTGSEKLFF
CDR3 DNA: TGTGCCAGCAGCGCGCCCCAGACAGGAAGCGAAAAACTGTTTTTT

J gene: TRBJ1-1
clone size: -
D gene: -
V gene: TRBV30
CDR3 protein: CAWSLGENTEAFF
CDR3 DNA: TGTGCCTGGAGTTTGGGCGAGAACACTGAAGCTTTCTTT

J gene: TRBJ2-2
clone size: -
D gene: TRBD2
V gene: TRBV29-1
CDR3 protein: CSGLAGDTGELFF
CDR3 DNA: TGCAGCGGACTAGCGGGGGACACCGGGGAGCTGTTTTTT

J gene: TRBJ1-5
clone size: -
D gene: -
V gene: TRBV2
CDR3 protein: CASSEIAFLEVQPQHF
CDR3 DNA: TGTGCCAGCAGTGAAATCGCCTTCCTAGAGGTTCAGCCCCAGCATTTT

J gene: TRBJ2-7
clone size: -
D gene: -
V gene: TRBV5-6
CDR3 protein: CASSGGSGVGREQYF
CDR3 DNA: TGTGCCAGCAGCGGGGGCTCTGGGGTCGGTAGAGAGCAGTACTTC

J gene: TRBJ1-1
clone size: few
D gene: TRBD1
V gene: TRBV7-3
CDR3 protein: CASSLTGTGPTEAFF
CDR3 DNA: TGTGCCAGCAGCTTGACCGGGACAGGGCCCACTGAAGCTTTCTTT

J gene: TRBJ2-6
clone size: -
D gene: TRBD2
V gene: TRBV13
CDR3 protein: CASSLTLAGDGGANVLTF
CDR3 DNA: TGTGCCAGCAGCTTAACCCTAGCGGGAGACGGTGGGGCCAACGTCCTGACTTTC

J gene: TRBJ2-7
clone size: -
D gene: -
V gene: TRBV2
CDR3 protein: CASKPGAYEQYF
CDR3 DNA: TGTGCCAGCAAACCAGGGGCCTACGAGCAGTACTTC

J gene: TRBJ1-2
clone size: -
D gene: -
V gene: TRBV6-1
CDR3 protein: CASSVAQMDRIYGYTF
CDR3 DNA: TGTGCCAGCAGTGTTGCTCAAATGGACAGAATCTATGGCTACACCTTC

J gene: TRBJ2-2
clone size: once
D gene: -
V gene: TRBV4-3
CDR3 protein: CASSHLLGAPRSGELFF
CDR3 DNA: TGCGCCAGCAGCCACCTCTTGGGAGCGCCCAGGTCCGGGGAGCTGTTTTTT

J gene: TRBJ1-5
clone size: -
D gene: -
V gene: TRBV27
CDR3 protein: CASSLSVAENQPQHF
CDR3 DNA: TGTGCCAGCAGTTTATCGGTGGCGGAAAATCAGCCCCAGCATTTT

J gene: TRBJ2-1
clone size: once
D gene: -
V gene: TRBV30
CDR3 protein: CAWNRDNSYNEQFF
CDR3 DNA: TGTGCCTGGAACCGGGACAACTCCTACAATGAGCAGTTCTTC

J gene: TRBJ2-2
clone size: -
D gene: -
V gene: TRBV15
CDR3 protein: CATSGLYTGELFF
CDR3 DNA: TGTGCCACCAGCGGACTATACACCGGGGAGCTGTTTTTT

J gene: TRBJ2-1
clone size: -
D gene: TRBD1
V gene: TRBV6-1
CDR3 protein: CASSEATGQGNNEQFF
CDR3 DNA: TGTGCCAGCAGTGAAGCGACGGGACAGGGAAACAATGAGCAGTTCTTC

J gene: TRBJ2-3
clone size: -
D gene: -
V gene: TRBV10-2
CDR3 protein: CASRASVTSTDTQYF
CDR3 DNA: TGCGCCAGCAGGGCTAGCGTAACTAGCACAGATACGCAGTATTTT

J gene: TRBJ2-3
clone size: -
D gene: -
V gene: TRBV30
CDR3 protein: CAWSQGPDTQYF
CDR3 DNA: TGTGCCTGGAGTCAGGGCCCAGATACGCAGTATTTT

J gene: TRBJ1-2
clone size: -
D gene: TRBD1
V gene: TRBV18
CDR3 protein: CASSPTGTGAYGYTF
CDR3 DNA: TGTGCCAGCTCACCTACCGGGACAGGGGCTTATGGCTACACCTTC

J gene: TRBJ2-7
clone size: -
D gene: TRBD2
V gene: TRBV11-2
CDR3 protein: CASSTVSGSRYEQYF
CDR3 DNA: TGTGCCAGCAGCACCGTGAGCGGGAGTAGGTACGAGCAGTACTTC